This T cell receptor (beta chain) came from a study of T-cell reconstitution after alpha-beta-depleted transplantation in children. Unique molecular identifiers were incorporated during preparation of the TCRbeta library. TCRdb re-analysed the PCR reads in MiXCR, keeping a single row per CDR3 protein. The repertoire includes hundreds of thousands of distinct CDR3 sequences, around 13% of them detected once, and 0.79% sits in the top ten. CDR1 SGHVS and CDR2 FQNEAQ come from the germline V gene. The CDR3 runs to 13 residues. Trimming removed 3 bases from V and 2 bases from J, with 7 bases in between. Study observations and caveats: The high TCRbeta diversity at day 60 in some patients came from surviving recipient T cells and thymic progenitors. Several hundred expanded graft clones reportedly supplied alpha-beta T cells about two months after transplant. Once a year had passed after transplant, T-cell counts and diversity came mostly from newly produced T cells.

This clonotype has ten or more counts. Its target is not known. The V and J genes are TRBV7-8 and TRBJ1-1; D unclear. The clonotype was recovered from a girl aged 2 to 10 with congenital amegakaryocytic thrombocytopenia, due to receive a stem cell transplant. This specimen was PBMCs, taken before TCRalphabeta/CD19-depleted stem cell transplant. The CDR3 here is CASSFRRNTEAFF. Here the CDR3 DNA reads TGTGCCAGCAGCTTCCGCCGAAACACTGAAGCTTTCTTT.